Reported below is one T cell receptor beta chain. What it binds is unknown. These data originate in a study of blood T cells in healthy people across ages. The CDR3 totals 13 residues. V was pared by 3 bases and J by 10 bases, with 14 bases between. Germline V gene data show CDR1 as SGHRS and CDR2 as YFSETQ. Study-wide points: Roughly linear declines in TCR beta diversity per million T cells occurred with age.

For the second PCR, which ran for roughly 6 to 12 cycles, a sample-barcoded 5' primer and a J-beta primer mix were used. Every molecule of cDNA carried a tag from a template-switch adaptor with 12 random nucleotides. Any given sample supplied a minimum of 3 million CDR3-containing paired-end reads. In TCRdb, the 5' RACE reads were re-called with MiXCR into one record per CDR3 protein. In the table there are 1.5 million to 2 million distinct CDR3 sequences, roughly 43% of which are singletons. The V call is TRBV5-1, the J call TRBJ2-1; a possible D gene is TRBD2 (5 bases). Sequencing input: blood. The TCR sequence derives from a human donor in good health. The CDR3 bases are TGCGCCAGCAGCTCCCCCCCTAGCAGGGAGCAGTTCTTC. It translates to CASSSPPSREQFF.